This TCR beta chain was retrieved from a study of blood T cell repertoires in COVID-19 (dated by TCRdb to 2020 to 2022). Background for the entire study: Samples from collaborators originated in the United States, Italy and Spain and spanned both the acute and convalescent phases of COVID-19. The material from the prospective study consisted of cDNA or gDNA derived from T cells, B-cell-depleted T cells, or PBMCs. Subjects who had been exposed to COVID-19, were actively infected with it, or had recovered from it provided the deeply sampled blood TCRbeta repertoires that made up the dataset. The repertoires were made available in a free public database intended to serve as a resource for research on the immune response to SARS-CoV-2. Samples came from the ongoing ImmuneRACE study (first 160 participants) plus 1,254 subjects from 6 global collaborators. The sample metadata nearly always contained a de-identified subject ID, COVID-19 status, age in years and sex. Where HLA class I and class II types were available, the types were taken from metadata supplied by the sample provider, not from assay-based typing.

Participants in the prospective study were aged roughly 18 to 95 years, lived in under 30 United States geographic areas, and enrolled through a virtual design. In the prospective study, cohorts were assigned on the basis of participant-reported clinical history obtained from a screening survey and a study questionnaire. ImmuneRACE Cohort 3 recovered participants were defined by two consecutive negative NP/OP PCR tests, healthcare professional clearance, or symptom resolution. In the prospective study, mobile phlebotomists collected whole blood, serum and a nasopharyngeal or oropharyngeal swab from each participant. Over an approximately two-month period, participants in the prospective study had the option of providing additional blood draws and questionnaires. Before DNA extraction, prospective study blood samples were shipped either frozen or at room temperature. Worth noting for this clone: Its target antigen remains unknown. The sample holds no much larger clone one base away, and base qualities are not on file.

General findings and caveats noted by the study authors: The amount of clinical and demographic metadata varied by source and participant and was provided uncurated.

The immunoSEQ Assay, a bias-controlled multiplex PCR, was used to amplify TCRbeta CDR3 regions from genomic DNA. In the authors' own workflow: The number of nucleated cells in each sample was estimated from the amplification of reference gene primers within the assay. Sequence reads were collapsed and filtered to measure the absolute abundance of every unique TCRbeta CDR3 rearrangement. For each sample, productive Simpson clonality was calculated as the square root of Simpson's diversity index over productive rearrangements. TCRdb carries this immuneACCESS record with in-frame sequences only. Its versions omit some clonotypes, under half of them owing to an unresolved V gene in the studies checked, with the rest unexplained. D and trimming were read from the DNA, whereas the V and J calls and clone size are those reported in that table. The sample data list around 250,000 clones, and 80% to 85% of these were observed just once. About 3.4% of the sample goes to the ten largest clones.

This receptor was taken from a man aged 45-65 years who had recovered from COVID-19. The sequenced material came from PBMCs or T cells enriched from blood (not recorded which).

CDR3 loop: CATLGGFEQFF. The DNA reads as follows: TGTGCCACCCTAGGGGGCTTTGAGCAGTTCTTC. The rearrangement combines TRBV10-3 with TRBJ2-1, with TRBD1 identical over 7 junction bases. Germline trimming: 10 bases from V, 9 bases from J; junction bases outside gene matches: 6. Taken from the germline V gene, the CDR1 and CDR2 loops are ENHRY and SYGVKD. Its CDR3 holds 11 amino acids, cysteine through phenylalanine. This entry keeps only the CDR3 DNA: 33 bases, framed from base 1.